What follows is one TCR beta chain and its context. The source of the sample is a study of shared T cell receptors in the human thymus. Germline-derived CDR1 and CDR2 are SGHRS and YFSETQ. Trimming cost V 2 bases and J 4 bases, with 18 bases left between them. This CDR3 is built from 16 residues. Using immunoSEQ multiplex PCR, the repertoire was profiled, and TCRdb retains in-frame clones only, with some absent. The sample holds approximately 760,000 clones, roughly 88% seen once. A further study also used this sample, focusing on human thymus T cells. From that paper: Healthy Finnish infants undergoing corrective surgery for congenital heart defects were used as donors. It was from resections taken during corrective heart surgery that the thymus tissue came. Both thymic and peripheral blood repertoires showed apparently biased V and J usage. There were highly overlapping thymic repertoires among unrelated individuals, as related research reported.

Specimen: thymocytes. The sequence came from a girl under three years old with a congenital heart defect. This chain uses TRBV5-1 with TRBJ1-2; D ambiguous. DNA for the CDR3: TGCGCCAGCAGCTTCGGCCACGCTCTGGGAGGCTATGGCTACACCTTC. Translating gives CASSFGHALGGYGYTF.